This entry describes one TCR beta chain. Its antigen is still unknown. Base qualities were left out, and no much larger clone turns up one base away. Each donor gave one peripheral blood draw, approximately 100 mL on average, collected into heparinised tubes. Naive, central memory, regulatory and stem cell-like memory CD4+ T cells were sorted on a BD FACSAria II using a panel including CD45RO, CCR7, CD25, CD127, CD95 and CD27. All sorted populations exceeded 95% purity. PBMCs were isolated right away by Lymphoprep density gradient centrifugation and were stained directly, without culture. Samples were stained and sorted in pairs, with one healthy donor and one patient per experiment, so that batch effects were minimized. This entry belongs to a study of beta chain features in type 1 diabetes (dated by TCRdb to about 2018). About the full investigation: No differences in mean age, gender distribution, total cell number or subset yield were found between patients and healthy donors. A total of roughly 110 million sorted cells were examined across all samples, and the number of cells per subset was strongly correlated with RNA yield. In the study, recently diagnosed type 1 diabetes patients and matched healthy donors were compared on the TCRB repertoires of their sorted circulating CD4+ T cell subsets. Regulatory and stem cell-like memory subsets were isolated from only 8 patients and 8 healthy donors, whereas naive and central memory subsets came from all 30 or so donors. What the authors observed across the whole study: Shorter templates might be favored by PCR, yet because patient and control samples were amplified and corrected together, any such skew would affect both groups equally. Only small numbers of individuals were included in the HLA sub-analyses, which left unresolved whether HLA type had any influence on TCRB rearrangement. Naive, central memory and regulatory TCRB repertoires appeared to be more similar among patients than among healthy donors. Sequencing cDNA rather than genomic DNA could over-represent highly expressing activated cells, although activation and CD3 levels did not differ between groups. A moderate but significant shortening of TCRB CDR3 length was observed in type 1 diabetes patients in all four CD4+ subsets. At VDJ recombination sites, type 1 diabetes patients had fewer insertions and more deleted nucleotides, which implies abnormalities in thymic rearrangement.

The CDR3 has 13 amino acids, counting the end cysteine and phenylalanine. CDR3 DNA only is kept here, 39 bases in frame from base 1. The germline V gene (reference sequence) sets CDR1 to LNHDA and CDR2 to SQIVND. V loses 6 bases of germline sequence and J loses 4 bases, and the interval between the two ends is 12 bases. The entire amount of isolated RNA was reverse transcribed using the High Capacity cDNA Reverse Transcription Kit, so the sequenced TCRB transcripts were expressed ones. Naive, central memory and regulatory T cell samples underwent deep immunoSEQ sequencing, averaging around 3.7 million total reads per sample. Sorted cells were lysed in RLT buffer and RNA was extracted with DNase-treated RNeasy Micro or Mini kits, depending on cell number. Each cell subset was processed on its own to prevent cross-contamination, while patient and healthy donor samples were processed together. The immunoSEQ multiplex PCR was used to amplify TCRB sequences from cDNA, yielding 87-bp fragments that span the CDR3 region. Sequencing of the amplicons was performed on the Illumina HiSeq platform. In the paper's pipeline: PCR bias was corrected computationally using synthetic template baselines, and reads within Hamming distance 2 were collapsed, with unmergeable singletons discarded. Reads were aligned against IMGT so that V, D and J genes, CDR3 length and insertions or deletions at six rearrangement sites could be assigned. Within each subset, clonotype counts were normalized to sorted cell number, after which true diversity and Gini coefficients were computed with the tcR R package. Repertoire sharing was quantified using the overlap coefficient calculated on TCRB nucleotide sequences. Out-of-frame TCRB sequences from naive cells were analyzed as a proxy for the pre-selection repertoire. The source is immuneACCESS, and TCRdb retained only in-frame sequences with V and J called. Part of the clones is not carried over; for the studies checked, unresolved V genes explain less than half of this, and the remainder is unexplained. V, J and clone size are those of that table, while D and trimming were read from the DNA. This sample comprises approximately 250,000 clones, approximately 14% of them detected only once. Of the sample, more than 0.02% falls within the top ten clones.

The sequence derives from a woman aged 40 to 50 in good health. The sequenced sample was naive CD4+ T cells from blood. Sample cell subset or site, as interpreted from the label and publication: true naive CD4+ T cells. The V and J segments used are TRBV19 and TRBJ1-2; a tentative D call is TRBD1 (5 bases match). The DNA sequence is TGTGCCAGTAGACGGACAATGGTCTATGGCTACACCTTC. Its coded protein is CASRRTMVYGYTF.